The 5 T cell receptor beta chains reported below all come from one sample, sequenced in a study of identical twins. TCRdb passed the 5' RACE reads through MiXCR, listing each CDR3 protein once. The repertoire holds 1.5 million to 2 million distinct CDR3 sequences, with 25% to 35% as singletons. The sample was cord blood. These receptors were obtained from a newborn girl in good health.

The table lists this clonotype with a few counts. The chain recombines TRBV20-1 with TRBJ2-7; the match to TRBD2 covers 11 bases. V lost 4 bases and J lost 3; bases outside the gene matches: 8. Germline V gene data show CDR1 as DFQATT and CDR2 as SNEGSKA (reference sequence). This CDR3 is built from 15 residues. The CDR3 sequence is CSAINSGGAYYEQYF. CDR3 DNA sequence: TGCAGTGCTATAAATAGCGGGGGGGCCTACTACGAGCAGTACTTC.

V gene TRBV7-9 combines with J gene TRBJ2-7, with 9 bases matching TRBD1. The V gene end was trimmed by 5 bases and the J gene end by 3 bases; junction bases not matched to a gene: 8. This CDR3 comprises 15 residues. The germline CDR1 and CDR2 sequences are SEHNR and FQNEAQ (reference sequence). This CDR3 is CASSPRWDRVYEQYF. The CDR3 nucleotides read TGTGCCAGCAGCCCGCGCTGGGACAGGGTCTACGAGCAGTACTTC.

CDR3 sequence reads: CSARVYRGQFQETQYF. The CDR3, as DNA: TGCAGCGCCAGGGTGTACAGGGGCCAATTCCAAGAGACCCAGTACTTC. This rearrangement joins TRBV29-1 to TRBJ2-5; 7 bases agree with TRBD1. Germline loops: CDR1 SQVTM, CDR2 ANQGSEA. This CDR3 spans 16 amino acids. J was trimmed by 1 base and V by 7 bases; bases with no gene match: 15.

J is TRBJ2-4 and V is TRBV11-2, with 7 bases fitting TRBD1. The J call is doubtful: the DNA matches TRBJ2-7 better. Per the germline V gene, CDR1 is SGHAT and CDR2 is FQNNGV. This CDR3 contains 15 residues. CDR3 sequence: CASSAQKDRAHEQYF. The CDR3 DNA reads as TGTGCCAGCAGCGCACAGAAAGACAGGGCCCACGAGCAGTACTTC.

CDR3 coding DNA: TGCAGTGCTAGCGGGGTTGCCTACAATGAGCAGTTCTTC. It specifies CSASGVAYNEQFF. The chain employs TRBV20-1 and TRBJ2-1; a weak D match, TRBD2 (5 bases). V lost 3 bases, J lost 2 bases, and 8 bases lay in between. Germline CDR1 is DFQATT and CDR2 is SNEGSKA (reference sequence). The CDR3 extends over 13 amino acids.